Below, one T cell receptor beta chain is given with its context. Its target is unknown. CDR1 and CDR2 (germline): MGHRA, YSYEKL. Between the trimmed V and J ends, which lost 1 base and 8 bases, there was a span of 11 bases. The CDR3 covers 13 residues. Naive CD8 sequencing libraries were generated from approximately 20,000 to 980,000 sorted cells, with 10%, 30% or 50% RNA as input. Naive CD8 T cells were FACS-sorted by CD8+CD4-CCR7+CD45RA+ markers. This sample is drawn from a study of molecular identifiers for immune sequencing clone quantification. The study's findings and limits: Spiked Jurkat TCR RNA equal to one cell could reportedly be picked out among one million naive cells.

TCRdb re-called the PCR reads through MiXCR, storing one row per CDR3 protein. In the table there are 490,000 or so distinct CDR3 sequences, around a fifth of which are singletons. The clonotype was recovered from a human donor in good health. Some libraries in this study had Jurkat cell RNA spiked in. The sample was naive CD8+ T cells from blood, with Jurkat cell RNA spiked in. Subset defined: FACS-sorted CD8+CD4-CCR7+CD45RA+ naive T cells. The chain joins TRBV4-1 to TRBJ1-2; D is unclear. The CDR3 nucleotides are TGCGCCAGCAGCCAAGTACCAGCGGAAGGCTACACCTTC. Its protein is CASSQVPAEGYTF.